This T cell receptor (beta chain) was recorded in a study of blood T cells in healthy people across ages. Whole-study results and caveats: Diversity of TCR beta correlated strongly with naive T cell percentage. Long-lived donors had more naive CD4+ cells and higher diversity than aged donors. It was not possible, with unsorted PBMCs, to conclusively compare naive and antigen-experienced cells.

This clonotype was picked up a small number of times. Its specificity is not known. Every donor provided roughly 10 milliliters of peripheral blood. The authors ran a second PCR of about 7 to 11 cycles using a sample-barcoded 5' primer and a J-beta primer mix. Using its own MiXCR run on the 5' RACE reads, TCRdb lists one record per CDR3 protein. Of 540,000 or so distinct CDR3 sequences in the sample, around 50% are singletons; the top ten hold roughly 25%. The CDR3 is made up of 13 amino acids. Unmatched junction bases numbered 6, after V lost 7 bases and J lost 2 bases. Germline-derived CDR1 and CDR2 are SQVTM and ANQGSEA.

The genes are TRBV29-1 and TRBJ1-1; 8 nucleotides agree with TRBD1. The clonotype originates from an elderly man in good health. The sequenced material came from blood. CDR3 residues: CSGNRGSNTEAFF. Here the CDR3 DNA reads TGCAGCGGCAACAGGGGGTCTAACACTGAAGCTTTCTTT.